The sequence of this T cell receptor (beta chain) was determined in a study of CD8 T cells in ankylosing spondylitis. Findings of the study overall: Both synovial fluid and blood in reactive arthritis had previously been reported to carry some motif variants. There was reportedly significant enrichment of clones that were disease-linked in matched ankylosing spondylitis synovial fluid. Apparently characteristic of ankylosing spondylitis blood was a TCR beta motif (under ten highly homologous variants).

This clonotype appeared many times. What it binds is not known. Quantitative molecular-barcoded 5'-RACE generated the TCR beta libraries. One entry per CDR3 protein results from TCRdb running MiXCR on the 5' RACE reads. The table includes around 150,000 distinct CDR3 sequences, 44% detected once. Trimming took off 6 bases at V and 1 base at J, with 12 bases between the two ends. The CDR3 sequence is 14 residues long. Per the germline V gene, CDR1 is SGHAT and CDR2 is FQNNGV. Material: synovial fluid, either unsorted or a sorted T cell fraction (not recorded which). The J gene is TRBJ1-1, the V gene TRBV11-2; D perhaps matches TRBD1 (5 bases). This TCR came from a male donor with ankylosing spondylitis. The DNA for the CDR3 is TGTGCCAGCAGACCGGGACTGACGAACACTGAAGCTTTCTTT. Protein: CASRPGLTNTEAFF. Looking up the rest from reference TRBV11-2 and TRBJ1-1 gives the full variable domain: EAGVAQSPRYKIIEKRQSVAFWCNPISGHATLYWYQQILGQGPKLLIQFQNNGVVDDSQLPKDRFSAERLKGVDSTLKIQPAKLEDSAVYLCASRPGLTNTEAFFGQGTRLTVV.